Each of the 10 T cell receptor beta chains below was sequenced from the same sample in a study of T-cell memory formation after mild COVID-19. TCRdb fed the 5' RACE reads into MiXCR, producing one record per CDR3 protein. The sample contains about 210,000 distinct CDR3 sequences, around 30% of which appear only once. Sequencing used PBMCs or a T cell subset sorted from them (not recorded which). Receptors originate from an adult woman who had mild COVID-19 (a few samples of this study predate the infection). Cell type and time point are not known.

This chain joins TRBV7-9 and TRBJ2-1; TRBD2 aligns across 9 bases. The V and J ends lost 0 bases and 7 bases, in that order; junction bases with no gene match: 4. Per germline, CDR1 SEHNR and CDR2 FQNEAQ (reference sequence). The CDR3 spans 15 residues. This CDR3 is CASSLAPSGRNEQFF. CDR3 nucleotides: TGTGCCAGCAGCTTAGCGCCCAGCGGGAGGAATGAGCAGTTCTTC.

This clonotype was observed many times. The chain links TRBV7-6 to TRBJ2-7; D not resolved. The germline V gene has CDR1 SGHVS and CDR2 FNYEAQ. This CDR3 is 14 amino acids long. V gave up 5 bases and J gave up 0 bases, with 11 bases separating them. CDR3: CASSPLGLSYEQYF. The CDR3 nucleotides are TGTGCCAGCAGCCCTTTAGGTCTCTCCTACGAGCAGTACTTC.

The chain has TRBV12-3 or TRBV12-4 and TRBJ1-2, with D possibly TRBD1 on 6 matching bases. This CDR3 has 15 residues. Between the trimmed V and J ends, which lost 7 bases and 2 bases, there was a span of 17 bases. The CDR3 DNA reads as TGTGCCAGCACCCACAGGGAGGGGGGGAACTATGGCTACACCTTC. This gives the protein CASTHREGGNYGYTF.

Here the CDR3 DNA reads TGCAGTGCTATCCGGGACCCATCCACCGGGGAGCTGTTTTTT. Residues: CSAIRDPSTGELFF. The genes are TRBV20-1 and TRBJ2-2; D might be TRBD1 or TRBD2, each matching 5 bases. The ends were cut back, 4 bases at V and 4 bases at J, with 13 bases in the middle. Germline-derived CDR1 and CDR2 are DFQATT and SNEGSKA (reference sequence). The CDR3 is 14 residues long.

This clonotype was counted a few times. The V gene is TRBV3-1, the J gene TRBJ1-5; D call uncertain. Trimming took 0 bases from V and 3 from J, leaving 3 bases between them. This CDR3 has 13 residues. Germline-derived CDR1 and CDR2 are LGHDT and YNNKEL (reference sequence). CDR3 amino acids: CASSQDVNQPQHF. CDR3 bases: TGTGCCAGCAGCCAAGATGTCAATCAGCCCCAGCATTTT.

The V call is TRBV20-1, the J call TRBJ2-1; 10 positions agree with TRBD2. The CDR3 totals 14 residues. Looked up from germline, CDR1 is DFQATT and CDR2 is SNEGSKA (reference sequence). Losses at the gene ends were 6 bases for V and 6 bases for J; bases not matched to a gene: 8. In nucleotides, the CDR3 is TGCAGTGCCCCCCGGACTAGCGGTCCCAATGAGCAGTTCTTC. Translating it yields CSAPRTSGPNEQFF.

The V call is TRBV7-9, the J call TRBJ1-1, with 12 nucleotides matching TRBD1. The J segment lost 5 bases and the V segment lost 1 base, leaving 5 bases of the junction unmatched. This CDR3 is 16 amino acids long. CDR1 SEHNR and CDR2 FQNEAQ come from the germline V gene (reference sequence). CDR3 region: CASSLGDRGRWTEAFF. Written as DNA, the CDR3 is TGTGCCAGCAGCTTAGGGGACAGGGGGCGGTGGACTGAAGCTTTCTTT.

In this sample, this clonotype turned up a few times. The J gene is TRBJ2-2, the V gene TRBV6-2 or TRBV6-3; 8 bases line up with TRBD1. Trimming at V came to 6 bases and at J to 3 bases, leaving 6 bases not matched to a gene. CDR3 length: 15 residues. Germline V gene data show CDR1 as MNHEY and CDR2 as SVGEGT. In DNA, the CDR3 is TGTGCCAGCAGGTTGACAGGGGTGGACACCGGGGAGCTGTTTTTT. Its protein is CASRLTGVDTGELFF.

The rearrangement joins TRBV12-5 to TRBJ1-1; D not certain. The CDR3 extends over 12 amino acids. Germline V CDR1 and CDR2: LGHNT, FRNRAP. V gave up 6 bases and J gave up 5 bases, with 10 bases separating them. DNA of the CDR3: TGTGCTAGTGGCTTTAGTGAAACTGAAGCTTTCTTT. Translation: CASGFSETEAFF.

The chain recombines TRBV29-1 with TRBJ2-5; D gene ambiguous. CDR3 size: 12 residues. CDR1 is SQVTM and CDR2 is ANQGSEA in the germline V gene. Between the trimmed V and J ends, which lost 4 bases and 2 bases, there was a span of 8 bases. CDR3 coding DNA: TGCAGCGTTGCCCCCCATCAAGAGACCCAGTACTTC. It yields the protein CSVAPHQETQYF.